Sequencing of this T cell receptor (beta chain) was carried out in a study of blood T cell repertoires in COVID-19. Study in general: Donors in the United States, Italy and Spain gave samples during acute or convalescent COVID-19. Sources were T cells, B-cell-depleted T cells, or PBMCs; the material itself was cDNA or gDNA.

People in the exposed group encountered a COVID-19 case within 2 weeks before entering the study. Here immunoSEQ multiplex PCR was the method, and the copy in TCRdb shows in-frame clones only, minus some. The data hold roughly 280,000 clones, with more than 85% observed a single time. The clonotype was recovered from a man between 35 and 55 years old who had been exposed to COVID-19. The sample taken for sequencing was PBMCs or T cells enriched from blood (not recorded which).

The CDR3 is CASSPGWSDQPQHF. DNA for the CDR3: TGTGCCAGCAGTCCTGGTTGGTCGGATCAGCCCCAGCATTTT. V and J are TRBV27 and TRBJ1-5; unclear D gene. Trimming left V 5 bases short and J 5 bases short, with 13 bases between. This CDR3 region has 14 residues. Looked up from germline, CDR1 is MNHEY and CDR2 is SMNVEV (reference sequence).